A selection of T cell receptor beta chains follows, all from one sample in a study of blood T cell repertoires in COVID-19. Profiled with immunoSEQ multiplex PCR; TCRdb holds only in-frame clones, not every one. The data show roughly 230,000 clones, with roughly 86% seen just once and roughly 4% held by the top ten. The source material was PBMCs or T cells enriched from blood (not recorded which). The source is a woman under 40 with acute COVID-19. The CDR3 runs from the conserved cysteine through the conserved F or W. Each record gives: J gene, D gene, clone size, V gene, CDR3 protein, CDR3 DNA. A D gene is named only where the DNA matches it firmly. For some rows the clone size is stated as once, few or many, or as a class when expanded; others skip it.

j_call: TRBJ1-1
d_call: .
clone_size: few
v_call: TRBV9
cdr3_aa: CASSVSAEGNAFF
cdr3_nt: TGTGCCAGCAGCGTATCAGCAGAGGGTAACGCTTTCTTT

j_call: TRBJ2-7
d_call: .
clone_size: few
v_call: TRBV5-1
cdr3_aa: CASSFRGTHEQYF
cdr3_nt: TGCGCCAGCAGCTTTAGGGGTACCCACGAGCAGTACTTC

j_call: TRBJ1-2
d_call: TRBD1
clone_size: .
v_call: TRBV7-9
cdr3_aa: CASSFDRGQGYTF
cdr3_nt: TGTGCCAGCAGCTTTGACAGGGGACAGGGCTACACCTTC

j_call: TRBJ2-7
d_call: .
clone_size: .
v_call: TRBV7-2
cdr3_aa: CASSGVGGGHEQYF
cdr3_nt: TGTGCCAGCAGCGGGGTGGGGGGGGGCCACGAGCAGTACTTC

j_call: TRBJ1-1
d_call: TRBD1
clone_size: .
v_call: TRBV29-1
cdr3_aa: CSVFAGGSEAFF
cdr3_nt: TGCAGCGTTTTCGCAGGGGGATCTGAAGCTTTCTTT

j_call: TRBJ1-5
d_call: .
clone_size: .
v_call: TRBV7-8
cdr3_aa: CASSLDGGHNQPQHF
cdr3_nt: TGTGCCAGCAGCTTAGACGGGGGGCACAATCAGCCCCAGCATTTT

j_call: TRBJ1-2
d_call: .
clone_size: once
v_call: TRBV6-2/TRBV6-3
cdr3_aa: CASSYGGAISNYGYTF
cdr3_nt: TGTGCCAGCAGTTACGGTGGGGCGATTTCTAACTATGGCTACACCTTC

j_call: TRBJ2-1
d_call: TRBD1
clone_size: .
v_call: TRBV5-1
cdr3_aa: CASSWTRTGTYNEQFF
cdr3_nt: TGCGCCAGCAGCTGGACCCGGACAGGGACTTACAATGAGCAGTTCTTC

j_call: TRBJ1-6
d_call: TRBD1
clone_size: .
v_call: TRBV2
cdr3_aa: CASSEASQGNSPLHF
cdr3_nt: TGTGCCAGCAGTGAAGCTTCACAGGGGAATTCACCCCTCCACTTT

j_call: TRBJ1-1
d_call: TRBD1
clone_size: .
v_call: TRBV10-1
cdr3_aa: CASSEGGHTEAFF
cdr3_nt: TGCGCCAGCAGTGAAGGGGGCCACACTGAAGCTTTCTTT

j_call: TRBJ1-4
d_call: TRBD1
clone_size: .
v_call: TRBV4-1
cdr3_aa: CASSRAWDRNEKLFF
cdr3_nt: TGCGCCAGCAGCCGAGCTTGGGACAGGAATGAAAAACTGTTTTTT

j_call: TRBJ1-5
d_call: TRBD1
clone_size: .
v_call: TRBV4-1
cdr3_aa: CASSEGQGQPQHF
cdr3_nt: TGCGCCAGCAGCGAAGGACAGGGGCAGCCCCAGCATTTT

j_call: TRBJ2-2
d_call: TRBD1
clone_size: .
v_call: TRBV28
cdr3_aa: CASRRFRDRYTGELFF
cdr3_nt: TGTGCCAGCAGGAGATTCCGGGACAGGTACACCGGGGAGCTGTTTTTT

j_call: TRBJ2-1
d_call: TRBD2
clone_size: .
v_call: TRBV3-1/TRBV3-2
cdr3_aa: CASSQTGTSGAYNEQFF
cdr3_nt: TGTGCCAGCAGCCAAACAGGGACTAGCGGGGCCTACAATGAGCAGTTCTTC

j_call: TRBJ1-6
d_call: .
clone_size: .
v_call: TRBV9
cdr3_aa: CASSVTQRGSPLHF
cdr3_nt: TGTGCCAGCAGCGTGACGCAACGGGGATCACCCCTCCACTTT

j_call: TRBJ1-6
d_call: TRBD1
clone_size: once
v_call: TRBV6-5
cdr3_aa: CASSRDRGTPLHF
cdr3_nt: TGTGCCAGCAGTCGAGACAGGGGAACACCCCTCCACTTT

j_call: TRBJ1-2
d_call: .
clone_size: .
v_call: TRBV5-6
cdr3_aa: CASSLGVRETLNYGYTF
cdr3_nt: TGTGCCAGCAGCTTGGGAGTGCGAGAAACCCTTAACTATGGCTACACCTTC

j_call: TRBJ1-1
d_call: .
clone_size: .
v_call: TRBV19
cdr3_aa: CASSIQVQAEAFF
cdr3_nt: TGTGCCAGTAGTATACAAGTTCAGGCTGAAGCTTTCTTT

j_call: TRBJ1-5
d_call: TRBD1
clone_size: .
v_call: TRBV24-1
cdr3_aa: CATSEGGQGGYQPQHF
cdr3_nt: TGTGCCACCAGTGAGGGGGGACAGGGGGGGTACCAGCCCCAGCATTTT

j_call: TRBJ1-5
d_call: .
clone_size: many
v_call: TRBV15
cdr3_aa: CATSRVLGRLAGGQPQHF
cdr3_nt: TGTGCCACCAGCAGAGTATTAGGACGCCTAGCCGGGGGTCAGCCCCAGCATTTT

j_call: TRBJ1-1
d_call: .
clone_size: .
v_call: TRBV6-5
cdr3_aa: CASSPREGGSEAFF
cdr3_nt: TGTGCCAGCAGTCCTCGTGAGGGGGGGAGTGAAGCTTTCTTT

j_call: TRBJ2-4
d_call: .
clone_size: .
v_call: TRBV6-2/TRBV6-3
cdr3_aa: CASSPDRIKNIQYF
cdr3_nt: TGTGCCAGCAGTCCGGACAGAATTAAAAACATTCAGTACTTC

j_call: TRBJ2-2
d_call: TRBD1
clone_size: .
v_call: TRBV9
cdr3_aa: CASSVRTGGGTGELFF
cdr3_nt: TGTGCCAGCAGCGTCCGGACAGGGGGAGGGACCGGGGAGCTGTTTTTT

j_call: TRBJ1-2
d_call: .
clone_size: .
v_call: TRBV7-9
cdr3_aa: CASSLPQGGDGYTF
cdr3_nt: TGTGCCAGCAGCTTACCCCAGGGCGGGGATGGCTACACCTTC

j_call: TRBJ2-1
d_call: .
clone_size: .
v_call: TRBV7-9
cdr3_aa: CASSLLGGLNEQFF
cdr3_nt: TGTGCCAGCAGCTTACTAGGCGGACTCAATGAGCAGTTCTTC

j_call: TRBJ1-1
d_call: .
clone_size: .
v_call: TRBV28
cdr3_aa: CASSFEVSAAFF
cdr3_nt: TGTGCCAGCAGTTTTGAGGTCTCTGCAGCTTTCTTT

j_call: TRBJ2-3
d_call: .
clone_size: .
v_call: TRBV12-5
cdr3_aa: CASGLARGTDTQYF
cdr3_nt: TGTGCTAGTGGTTTGGCGCGAGGCACAGATACGCAGTATTTT

j_call: TRBJ1-6
d_call: TRBD1
clone_size: .
v_call: TRBV9
cdr3_aa: CASSSDRATNSPLHF
cdr3_nt: TGTGCCAGCAGCTCTGACAGGGCCACTAATTCACCCCTCCACTTT

j_call: TRBJ1-2
d_call: .
clone_size: .
v_call: TRBV10-2
cdr3_aa: CASSGITIPYGYTF
cdr3_nt: TGCGCCAGCAGTGGAATTACTATCCCCTATGGCTACACCTTC

j_call: TRBJ1-2
d_call: TRBD1
clone_size: .
v_call: TRBV7-9
cdr3_aa: CASSWGRQGADYGYTF
cdr3_nt: TGTGCCAGCAGCTGGGGGCGGCAGGGGGCGGACTATGGCTACACCTTC

j_call: TRBJ1-1
d_call: .
clone_size: .
v_call: TRBV20-1
cdr3_aa: CSLGQNTEAFF
cdr3_nt: TGCAGTTTAGGACAGAACACTGAAGCTTTCTTT

j_call: TRBJ2-3
d_call: TRBD2
clone_size: once
v_call: TRBV9
cdr3_aa: CASSAGGRPLSDTQYF
cdr3_nt: TGTGCCAGCAGCGCGGGGGGGCGTCCCTTGTCAGATACGCAGTATTTT

j_call: TRBJ1-2
d_call: TRBD1
clone_size: .
v_call: TRBV9
cdr3_aa: CASSVAPGGDYGYTF
cdr3_nt: TGTGCCAGCAGCGTAGCTCCAGGGGGAGACTATGGCTACACCTTC

j_call: TRBJ1-1
d_call: .
clone_size: once
v_call: TRBV28
cdr3_aa: CASSKYRSKGTEAFF
cdr3_nt: TGTGCCAGCAGTAAATACAGGTCCAAGGGGACTGAAGCTTTCTTT

j_call: TRBJ2-5
d_call: TRBD1
clone_size: .
v_call: TRBV30
cdr3_aa: CAYQAGGVETQYF
cdr3_nt: TGTGCGTACCAGGCAGGGGGCGTGGAGACCCAGTACTTC

j_call: TRBJ2-6
d_call: .
clone_size: .
v_call: TRBV4-1
cdr3_aa: CASSQESPWQGSPGANVLTF
cdr3_nt: TGCGCCAGCAGCCAAGAGAGCCCGTGGCAGGGTAGTCCTGGGGCCAACGTCCTGACTTTC

j_call: TRBJ2-1
d_call: TRBD2
clone_size: .
v_call: TRBV10-1
cdr3_aa: CASSELIGGAGSYNEQFF
cdr3_nt: TGCGCCAGCAGTGAGCTGATCGGGGGGGCCGGCTCCTACAATGAGCAGTTCTTC

j_call: TRBJ2-7
d_call: TRBD1
clone_size: once
v_call: TRBV5-8
cdr3_aa: CASYIPGQDYEQYF
cdr3_nt: TGTGCCAGCTATATTCCGGGACAGGACTACGAGCAGTACTTC

j_call: TRBJ1-1
d_call: .
clone_size: .
v_call: TRBV9
cdr3_aa: CASSVSARLENTEAFF
cdr3_nt: TGTGCCAGCAGCGTAAGTGCAAGACTGGAGAACACTGAAGCTTTCTTT

j_call: TRBJ2-2
d_call: TRBD1
clone_size: .
v_call: TRBV9
cdr3_aa: CASARRTGGEVNTGELFF
cdr3_nt: TGTGCCAGCGCTCGGAGGACAGGGGGTGAGGTCAACACCGGGGAGCTGTTTTTT

j_call: TRBJ2-5
d_call: .
clone_size: .
v_call: TRBV24-1
cdr3_aa: CATSAQARETQYF
cdr3_nt: TGTGCCACCAGTGCTCAGGCCCGGGAGACCCAGTACTTC

j_call: TRBJ2-7
d_call: .
clone_size: .
v_call: TRBV5-6
cdr3_aa: CASSSLERASSSYEQYF
cdr3_nt: TGTGCCAGCAGCTCCCTGGAGCGGGCCTCTTCTTCCTACGAGCAGTACTTC

j_call: TRBJ2-7
d_call: .
clone_size: .
v_call: TRBV4-1
cdr3_aa: CASSPPGGSYEQYF
cdr3_nt: TGCGCCAGCAGCCCCCCCGGGGGCTCCTACGAGCAGTACTTC

j_call: TRBJ1-4
d_call: .
clone_size: .
v_call: TRBV27
cdr3_aa: CASSRDFNEKLFF
cdr3_nt: TGTGCCAGCAGCCGGGACTTTAATGAAAAACTGTTTTTT

j_call: TRBJ1-1
d_call: TRBD1
clone_size: many
v_call: TRBV19
cdr3_aa: CATWTGAGEAFF
cdr3_nt: TGTGCCACATGGACAGGGGCGGGTGAAGCTTTCTTT

j_call: TRBJ1-2
d_call: .
clone_size: .
v_call: TRBV7-3
cdr3_aa: CASSSEPVGDTGAPNYGYTF
cdr3_nt: TGTGCCAGCAGCTCTGAGCCGGTGGGGGACACCGGCGCACCGAACTATGGCTACACCTTC